This is a list of T cell receptor beta chains from one sample in a study of shared clonotypes between healthy human individuals. Method: immunoSEQ multiplex PCR; TCRdb's copy keeps in-frame clones and lacks some. The sample has some 490,000 clones; around 73% are singletons. Source material: PBMCs. The receptors here all came from a woman aged 40-49 years in good health. Some clones in this sample may be carry-over from other donors' samples. Both conserved end residues are part of each CDR3. D genes are given only for firm matches. The size entry is marked missing in some rows and otherwise reads once, few, many or a size class.

clone size: .
V gene: TRBV2
J gene: TRBJ2-5
D gene: TRBD1
CDR3 DNA: TGTGCCAGCAACATGGACAGGGGGCTTCGAGAGACCCAGTACTTC
CDR3 protein: CASNMDRGLRETQYF

clone size: .
V gene: TRBV11-2
J gene: TRBJ1-5
D gene: .
CDR3 DNA: TGTGCCAGCAGCTTTGGGGGAGTGGGGGGCGATCAGCCCCAGCATTTT
CDR3 protein: CASSFGGVGGDQPQHF

clone size: .
V gene: TRBV5-1
J gene: TRBJ2-1
D gene: TRBD2
CDR3 DNA: TGCGCCAGCAGCTCGACTAGCGGGACATACAATGAGCAGTTCTTC
CDR3 protein: CASSSTSGTYNEQFF

clone size: .
V gene: TRBV28
J gene: TRBJ1-1
D gene: .
CDR3 DNA: TGTGCCAGCAGTTTATCCGGCCATTGGACTGAAGCTTTCTTT
CDR3 protein: CASSLSGHWTEAFF

clone size: .
V gene: TRBV30
J gene: TRBJ1-1
D gene: TRBD1
CDR3 DNA: TGTGCCTGGAGAGAATTCCTAGGACAGGGGCCGAACACTGAAGCTTTCTTT
CDR3 protein: CAWREFLGQGPNTEAFF

clone size: few
V gene: TRBV7-9
J gene: TRBJ2-3
D gene: TRBD2
CDR3 DNA: TGTGCCAGCAGCTTAGAAGACGGGAGGGTTACAGATACGCAGTATTTT
CDR3 protein: CASSLEDGRVTDTQYF

clone size: .
V gene: TRBV5-8
J gene: TRBJ1-4
D gene: TRBD1
CDR3 DNA: TGTGCCAGCAGTCCGGACAGGGGGTCGAGTGCTAATGAAAAACTGTTTTTT
CDR3 protein: CASSPDRGSSANEKLFF

clone size: .
V gene: TRBV19
J gene: TRBJ1-5
D gene: TRBD1
CDR3 DNA: TGTGCCAGTAGTCCCCAGGGGGGTCAGCCCCAGCATTTT
CDR3 protein: CASSPQGGQPQHF

clone size: .
V gene: TRBV5-5
J gene: TRBJ2-7
D gene: TRBD2
CDR3 DNA: TGTGCCAGCAGTTGGACTAGCGGGGCCTCCTACGAGCAGTACTTC
CDR3 protein: CASSWTSGASYEQYF

clone size: once
V gene: TRBV5-1
J gene: TRBJ2-2
D gene: TRBD2
CDR3 DNA: TGCGCCAGCAGCTCGAACGGACTAGCGGGAGGTACCGGGGAGCTGTTTTTT
CDR3 protein: CASSSNGLAGGTGELFF

clone size: once
V gene: TRBV18
J gene: TRBJ1-2
D gene: TRBD1
CDR3 DNA: TGTGCCAGCTCACCGGGACAGGACCACTATGGCTACACCTTC
CDR3 protein: CASSPGQDHYGYTF

clone size: many
V gene: TRBV2
J gene: TRBJ2-2
D gene: .
CDR3 DNA: TGTGCCAGCTTCTTGTCCCGGGACACCGGGGAGCTGTTTTTT
CDR3 protein: CASFLSRDTGELFF

clone size: .
V gene: TRBV11-3
J gene: TRBJ2-3
D gene: .
CDR3 DNA: TGTGCCAGCAGCAGACGTGGGGGGGGCACGGCAGATACGCAGTATTTT
CDR3 protein: CASSRRGGGTADTQYF

clone size: .
V gene: TRBV4-2
J gene: TRBJ2-1
D gene: TRBD2
CDR3 DNA: TGTGCCAGCAGCCAAAACCTAGCCGGGGGGGGTGAGCAGTTCTTC
CDR3 protein: CASSQNLAGGGEQFF

clone size: many
V gene: TRBV10-2
J gene: TRBJ1-3
D gene: .
CDR3 DNA: TGCGCCAGCAGCCCCGCCGCCCCGAGAAACTCTGGAAACACCATATATTTT
CDR3 protein: CASSPAAPRNSGNTIYF

clone size: .
V gene: TRBV9
J gene: TRBJ2-2
D gene: .
CDR3 DNA: TGTGCCAGCAGCGTAGGCCCCGAGAACACCGGGGAGCTGTTTTTT
CDR3 protein: CASSVGPENTGELFF

clone size: .
V gene: TRBV4-1
J gene: TRBJ2-7
D gene: TRBD1
CDR3 DNA: TGCGCCAGCAGCCAAGACGACGGGACAGGCCTTCCCCCCTACGAGCAGTACTTC
CDR3 protein: CASSQDDGTGLPPYEQYF

clone size: .
V gene: TRBV19
J gene: TRBJ1-2
D gene: .
CDR3 DNA: TGTGCCAGTAGTATTAAGACGGCTAACTATGGCTACACCTTC
CDR3 protein: CASSIKTANYGYTF

clone size: few
V gene: TRBV19
J gene: TRBJ2-2
D gene: TRBD2
CDR3 DNA: TGTGCCAGTAGTATCATAGCGGGTACCGGGGAGCTGTTTTTT
CDR3 protein: CASSIIAGTGELFF

clone size: .
V gene: TRBV28
J gene: TRBJ2-7
D gene: .
CDR3 DNA: TGTGCCAGCAGAAACTACGCCTCCTACGAGCAGTACTTC
CDR3 protein: CASRNYASYEQYF

clone size: .
V gene: TRBV6-1
J gene: TRBJ1-2
D gene: .
CDR3 DNA: TGTGCCAGCAGTGAAGCGTCGGGGGCAGGTGACTATGGCTACACCTTC
CDR3 protein: CASSEASGAGDYGYTF

clone size: .
V gene: TRBV12-2
J gene: TRBJ1-5
D gene: .
CDR3 DNA: TGTGCAAGTCGCTTAAATCGGACATTCAATTTAGCCTGGAGCAATCAGCCCCAGCATTTT
CDR3 protein: CASRLNRTFNLAWSNQPQHF

clone size: .
V gene: TRBV19
J gene: TRBJ2-7
D gene: TRBD2
CDR3 DNA: TGTGCCAGTAGTTTCTCTACAAGCGGGAGTTTCCTTTACGAGCAGTACTTC
CDR3 protein: CASSFSTSGSFLYEQYF

clone size: .
V gene: TRBV10-1
J gene: TRBJ2-1
D gene: TRBD1
CDR3 DNA: TGCGCCAGCGGTGACGGGGCAGGGGGATATGAGCAGTTCTTC
CDR3 protein: CASGDGAGGYEQFF

clone size: .
V gene: TRBV7-3
J gene: TRBJ2-7
D gene: .
CDR3 DNA: TGTGCCAGCAGCTTAAGTGACGGGTCGAACGCCGAGCAGTACTTC
CDR3 protein: CASSLSDGSNAEQYF

clone size: .
V gene: TRBV7-2
J gene: TRBJ1-1
D gene: .
CDR3 DNA: TGTGCCAGCAGCTACGGGACTATGACTGAAGCTTTCTTT
CDR3 protein: CASSYGTMTEAFF

clone size: .
V gene: TRBV10-1
J gene: TRBJ2-3
D gene: TRBD1
CDR3 DNA: TGCGCCAGCAAGGGGACAGCCACAGATACGCAGTATTTT
CDR3 protein: CASKGTATDTQYF

clone size: .
V gene: TRBV7-2
J gene: TRBJ2-1
D gene: .
CDR3 DNA: TGTGCCAGCAGCTTAGATTATAGCGGCACCTACAATGAGCAGTTCTTC
CDR3 protein: CASSLDYSGTYNEQFF

clone size: .
V gene: TRBV19
J gene: TRBJ2-7
D gene: .
CDR3 DNA: TGTGCCAGTAGTATAGGTCGATTCTACGAGCAGTACTTC
CDR3 protein: CASSIGRFYEQYF

clone size: .
V gene: TRBV2
J gene: TRBJ1-3
D gene: .
CDR3 DNA: TGTGCCAGCAGTGTCGGGGGTTCTGGAAACACCATATATTTT
CDR3 protein: CASSVGGSGNTIYF

clone size: .
V gene: TRBV5-1
J gene: TRBJ1-3
D gene: .
CDR3 DNA: TGCGCCAGCAGCCCCGGGGCGGCCTCTGGAAACACCATATATTTT
CDR3 protein: CASSPGAASGNTIYF

clone size: .
V gene: TRBV19
J gene: TRBJ1-5
D gene: .
CDR3 DNA: TGTGCCAGTAGTAGGGCACCTCTCCCAGGGGCCTTAGATCAGCCCCAGCATTTT
CDR3 protein: CASSRAPLPGALDQPQHF

clone size: .
V gene: TRBV4-1
J gene: TRBJ2-2
D gene: TRBD1
CDR3 DNA: TGCGCCAGCAGCGGTCCAGGGGGCTGGGGCACCGGGGAGCTGTTTTTT
CDR3 protein: CASSGPGGWGTGELFF

clone size: .
V gene: TRBV4-1
J gene: TRBJ1-1
D gene: TRBD1
CDR3 DNA: TGCGCCAGCAGCCCACCGACAGGGGTAATTTCTGAAGCTTTCTTT
CDR3 protein: CASSPPTGVISEAFF

clone size: .
V gene: TRBV7-9
J gene: TRBJ1-1
D gene: .
CDR3 DNA: TGTGCCAGCAGCTTAGGTGACGGGAGTCGAGCTTTCTTT
CDR3 protein: CASSLGDGSRAFF

clone size: .
V gene: TRBV7-2
J gene: TRBJ2-2
D gene: TRBD2
CDR3 DNA: TGTGCCAGCAGCCCTTTAGCGGGAGTTGAGAACACCGGGGAGCTGTTTTTT
CDR3 protein: CASSPLAGVENTGELFF

clone size: .
V gene: TRBV6-4
J gene: TRBJ1-1
D gene: TRBD1
CDR3 DNA: TGTGCCAGCAGTCCCAAACCGGGACAGGGAGGGAGCACTGAAGCTTTCTTT
CDR3 protein: CASSPKPGQGGSTEAFF

clone size: .
V gene: TRBV7-5
J gene: TRBJ2-5
D gene: .
CDR3 DNA: TGTGTCAGAAGCCACCTCGGGCTAGCGGGAGAAGAGACCCAGTACTTC
CDR3 protein: CVRSHLGLAGEETQYF

clone size: .
V gene: TRBV11-2
J gene: TRBJ2-7
D gene: .
CDR3 DNA: TGTGCCAGCAGCTTCGCGGGGAGCTCCTACGAGCAGTACTTC
CDR3 protein: CASSFAGSSYEQYF

clone size: .
V gene: TRBV10-3
J gene: TRBJ1-1
D gene: .
CDR3 DNA: TGTGCCATCAGTGAGTCGAAACTGACAGGGAACACTGAAGCTTTCTTT
CDR3 protein: CAISESKLTGNTEAFF

clone size: few
V gene: TRBV7-9
J gene: TRBJ1-1
D gene: TRBD1
CDR3 DNA: TGTGCCAGCATCATCCCCGGGACAGGGGAAACTGAAGCTTTCTTT
CDR3 protein: CASIIPGTGETEAFF

clone size: .
V gene: TRBV6-1
J gene: TRBJ1-3
D gene: .
CDR3 DNA: TGTGCCAGCAGTGTTCTTTGGGACATCTCTGGAAACACCATATATTTT
CDR3 protein: CASSVLWDISGNTIYF

clone size: .
V gene: TRBV7-3
J gene: TRBJ1-1
D gene: .
CDR3 DNA: TGTGCCAGCAGCTTAGGAGGGGACACTGAAGCTTTCTTT
CDR3 protein: CASSLGGDTEAFF

clone size: .
V gene: TRBV28
J gene: TRBJ1-1
D gene: .
CDR3 DNA: TGTGCCAGCAGATATAGGGGTGAAGCTTTCTTT
CDR3 protein: CASRYRGEAFF

clone size: .
V gene: TRBV9
J gene: TRBJ2-1
D gene: TRBD2
CDR3 DNA: TGTGCCAGCAGCGTTCGTAGTCTTAGACAGGCGGGAGGTCTAAGCTCCTACAATGAGCAGTTCTTC
CDR3 protein: CASSVRSLRQAGGLSSYNEQFF

clone size: .
V gene: TRBV7-2
J gene: TRBJ2-4
D gene: TRBD1
CDR3 DNA: TGTGCCAGCAGCTTAGCAACAGGGGATTCACTAGCCAAAAACATTCAGTACTTC
CDR3 protein: CASSLATGDSLAKNIQYF

clone size: .
V gene: TRBV11-1
J gene: TRBJ2-3
D gene: TRBD2
CDR3 DNA: TGTGCCAGCAGCTTAAGACTAGCGGAAGACACAGATACGCAGTATTTT
CDR3 protein: CASSLRLAEDTDTQYF

clone size: .
V gene: TRBV15
J gene: TRBJ2-5
D gene: .
CDR3 DNA: TGTGCCACCAGCATGGACACCCAAGAGACCCAGTACTTC
CDR3 protein: CATSMDTQETQYF

clone size: medium-sized
V gene: TRBV14
J gene: TRBJ2-7
D gene: TRBD2
CDR3 DNA: TGTGCCAGCAGCCACCGGAAAAAAGCGGGAGCCCCCCTGGGCGAGCAGTACTTC
CDR3 protein: CASSHRKKAGAPLGEQYF

clone size: few
V gene: TRBV4-2
J gene: TRBJ1-1
D gene: TRBD1
CDR3 DNA: TGTGCCAGCAGCCAAGAAGGGACAGGGGGCACTGAAGCTTTCTTT
CDR3 protein: CASSQEGTGGTEAFF

clone size: .
V gene: TRBV6-4
J gene: TRBJ2-1
D gene: TRBD2
CDR3 DNA: TGTGCCAGCAGTGACATAGCGGGCTCCTACAATGAGCAGTTCTTC
CDR3 protein: CASSDIAGSYNEQFF

clone size: .
V gene: TRBV6-1
J gene: TRBJ2-1
D gene: .
CDR3 DNA: TGTGCCAGCAGTGATGGACGGAACAATGAGCAGTTCTTC
CDR3 protein: CASSDGRNNEQFF

clone size: few
V gene: TRBV14
J gene: TRBJ2-7
D gene: .
CDR3 DNA: TGTGCCAGCAGCCCCTGGGGGTGGCAGGGGTCCTACGAGCAGTACTTC
CDR3 protein: CASSPWGWQGSYEQYF

clone size: .
V gene: TRBV5-1
J gene: TRBJ1-3
D gene: .
CDR3 DNA: TGCGCCAGCAGCATTGCGACCGGTGGAAACACCATATATTTT
CDR3 protein: CASSIATGGNTIYF

clone size: .
V gene: TRBV10-3
J gene: TRBJ2-1
D gene: .
CDR3 DNA: TGTGCCATCAGTGAGTCGAGTCAAAACAATGAGCAGTTCTTC
CDR3 protein: CAISESSQNNEQFF

clone size: .
V gene: TRBV5-1
J gene: TRBJ1-2
D gene: TRBD1
CDR3 DNA: TGCGCCAGCAGCCCTCAGGGGGCGGACTATGGCTACACCTTC
CDR3 protein: CASSPQGADYGYTF

clone size: .
V gene: TRBV4-2
J gene: TRBJ1-5
D gene: .
CDR3 DNA: TGTGCCAGCAGCCAATATCCAGGGGATCAGCCCCAGCATTTT
CDR3 protein: CASSQYPGDQPQHF

clone size: .
V gene: TRBV6-1
J gene: TRBJ2-7
D gene: .
CDR3 DNA: TGTGCCAGCAGTGAAGTAAGGACAGACCCCTACGAGCAGTACTTC
CDR3 protein: CASSEVRTDPYEQYF

clone size: .
V gene: TRBV5-1
J gene: TRBJ2-1
D gene: TRBD2
CDR3 DNA: TGCGCCAGCAGCGCCGGACTAGGGAACTACAATGAGCAGTTCTTC
CDR3 protein: CASSAGLGNYNEQFF